This T cell receptor beta chain was profiled in a study of CD8+ T cells in alopecia areata. RNA was isolated and reverse transcribed to cDNA, the sequencing template. The data were produced by immunoSEQ multiplex PCR, yet TCRdb's version contains in-frame clones alone and is incomplete. The sample has a few hundred thousand clones, around 66% seen once. Indicated treatment: oral pan-JAK inhibitor, 5-10 mg twice daily. The CDR3 is made up of 13 amino acids. V lost 5 bases and J 3 bases, leaving 9 bases between the germline ends. From germline, CDR1 is SGHTA and CDR2 FQGNSA. The V gene is TRBV7-2, the J gene TRBJ2-3; no clear D gene. This specimen was CD4+ T cells sorted from blood, taken around week 46, from a patient treated with tofacitinib. This sequence originates from a human donor with alopecia areata. CDR3 sequence reads: CASSRIPTDTQYF. The CDR3 region has the DNA TGTGCCAGCAGCCGAATACCTACAGATACGCAGTATTTT.